The TCR beta chain described here comes from a study of control samples from healthy donors and cancer patients. TCRdb's copy holds only in-frame clones and misses some; the assay was immunoSEQ multiplex PCR. The profile shows 75,000 to 100,000 clones, almost 85% of them singletons. The CDR3 is 15 residues long. CDR1 and CDR2 (germline): SGHNT, YYREEE (reference sequence). V gave up 4 bases and J gave up 0 bases, with 14 bases separating them. Sequenced: blood. V is TRBV5-4 and J is TRBJ2-7; possible D gene TRBD1, 6 bases. The receptor's source is a man aged 55 to 70 in good health. The CDR3: CASSRRQDVSYEQYF. CDR3 DNA: TGTGCCAGCAGCCGACGACAGGATGTCTCCTACGAGCAGTACTTC.